This record covers a single TCR beta chain. There is no known antigen for this receptor. No much larger clonotype is one base removed from it; base qualities were not supplied. V is cut by 1 base and J by 6 bases, and the space between the germline ends is 12 bases. Taken from cysteine to phenylalanine, the CDR3 has 14 residues. This entry keeps only the CDR3 DNA: 42 bases, framed from base 1. CDR1 and CDR2 were assigned from the germline V gene as SGHDN and FVKESK. These data come from a study of CD8 T cells in Susac syndrome (dated by TCRdb to about 2019). Regarding the complete study: The study used repertoire sequencing to test whether antigen drove CD8+ T cell activation and differentiation in Susac syndrome.

The paper's findings and limits, for the study overall: The study acknowledged that relatively few individuals were included in the TCR sequencing and HLA analysis.

Peripheral blood CD8+ and CD4+ T cells from healthy donors, Susac syndrome patients and multiple sclerosis patients were profiled by high-throughput TCR beta sequencing. The multiple sclerosis controls were treatment-naive patients who had stable or active relapsing-remitting disease and met the revised McDonald criteria. CD8+ TEMRA cells were enriched by FACS, while bulk CD8+ and CD4+ T cells were purified by magnetic negative isolation. Blood was drawn into EDTA tubes, processed within 24 hours, and PBMCs were isolated by density gradient centrifugation. PBMCs intended for TCR sequencing were cryopreserved in liquid nitrogen and were subsequently thawed in a 37 degrees C water bath. The sorted or isolated CD4+, CD8+ and CD8+ TEMRA cells had a purity of 90% or higher. RNA was extracted with the RNeasy kit and roughly 0.45 to 1 ug was reverse transcribed using random hexamers. The immunoSEQ multiplex PCR assay, which covers 54 Vbeta and 13 Jbeta segments, was used to amplify TCR beta CDR3 regions. PCR amplification bias was corrected by using a synthetic template baseline for primer optimization and computational correction. Under the source paper's analysis protocol: Only productive sequences were kept, with reads annotated to V, D and J genes according to IMGT and analyzed in immunoSEQ Analyzer. To calculate clonality, Shannon entropy was normalized by log2 of the number of productive unique sequences and then subtracted from one. For each patient and control, public and private clones were evaluated within the 100 most prevalent clones. Clones were defined as Susac-specific if absent from the healthy and MS cohorts, from approximately 1,100 published viral clones and from other ImmuneACCESS disease sequences. In TCRdb, the public reads were trimmed at Q25 with fastp and aligned with MiXCR, with productive beta chains retained. Each record represents a unique CDR3 protein, reported with the most common genes and DNA among its rows. The V and J calls, along with clone size, are taken from TCRdb and not from the paper's own processing. The sample yields approximately 170,000 distinct CDR3 sequences; roughly 94% were counted once. The top ten clones comprise about 0.1% of the sample.

The TCR was taken from a human donor with multiple sclerosis. Recombination connected TRBV14 to TRBJ1-2, with an unclear D gene assignment. Sample: CD4+ T cells from PBMCs. The CDR3 here reads CASSQVIGPNGYTF. The DNA is TGTGCCAGCAGCCAAGTCATTGGACCCAATGGCTACACCTTC.